Included here is one TCR beta chain sequence, with context. This record belongs to a study of blood T cell repertoires in COVID-19. Study overall: T cells, B-cell-depleted T cells, or PBMCs provided the cDNA or gDNA that served as material.

V lost 3 bases and J 2 bases, leaving 14 bases between the germline ends. Germline V gives CDR1 SGHRS, CDR2 YFSETQ. CDR3 length equals 15 residues. The data were produced by immunoSEQ multiplex PCR, yet TCRdb's version contains in-frame clones alone and is incomplete. This sample has under 200,000 clones, with roughly nine tenths found just once. The sequenced sample consisted of peripheral blood. The clonotype was recovered from a woman in her 70s with acute or convalescent COVID-19. The chain links TRBV5-1 to TRBJ1-2, with a possible D match to TRBD1 (6 bases). The DNA of the CDR3 is TGCGCCAGCAGCTCCAAACTTACAGGGAACTATGGCTACACCTTC. Translated, it gives CASSSKLTGNYGYTF.